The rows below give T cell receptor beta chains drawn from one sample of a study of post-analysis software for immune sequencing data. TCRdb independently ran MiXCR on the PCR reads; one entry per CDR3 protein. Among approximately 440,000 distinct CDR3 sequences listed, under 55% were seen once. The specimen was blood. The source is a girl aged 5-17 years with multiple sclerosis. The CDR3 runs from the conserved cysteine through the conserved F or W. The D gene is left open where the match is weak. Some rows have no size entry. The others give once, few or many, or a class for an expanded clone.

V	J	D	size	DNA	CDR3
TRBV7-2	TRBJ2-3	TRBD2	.	TGTGCCAGCAGCTTAAGATGGGCTAGCGGGAGCACAGATACGCAGTATTTT	CASSLRWASGSTDTQYF
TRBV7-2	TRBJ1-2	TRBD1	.	TGTGCCGGCAGCTTAGATGGACAGGACTATGGCTACACCTTC	CAGSLDGQDYGYTF
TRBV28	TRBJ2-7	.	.	TGTGCCAGCTGGAGGGAGAATTCCTACGAGCAGTACTTC	CASWRENSYEQYF
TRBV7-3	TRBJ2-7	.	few	TGTGCCAGCAGCTTCCCCGGGACAAACTACGAGCAGTACTTC	CASSFPGTNYEQYF
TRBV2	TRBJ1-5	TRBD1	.	TGTGCCAGCAGACAGGGGGTAAGCAATCAGCCCCAGCATTTT	CASRQGVSNQPQHF
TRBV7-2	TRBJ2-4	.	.	TGTGCCAGCAACCCCCGGGGCAGGGAGGAAGAGGCCCAGTACTTC	CASNPRGREEEAQYF
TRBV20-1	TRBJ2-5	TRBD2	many	TGCAGTGCTAGACTAGCGGGAGTCGGGGAGACCCAGTACTTC	CSARLAGVGETQYF
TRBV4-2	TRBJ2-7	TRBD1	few	TGTGCCAGCAGCCGCATACTGAGGGACAGGGAGTCCTACGAGCAGTACTTC	CASSRILRDRESYEQYF
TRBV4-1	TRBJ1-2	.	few	TGCGCCAGCAGCCAAGGTCGGGACGGACGGCGGGGCTATGGCTACACCTTT	CASSQGRDGRRGYGYTF
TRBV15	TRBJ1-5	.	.	TGTGCCACCAGGGAGGGGTATAGCAATCAGCCCCAGCATTTT	CATREGYSNQPQHF
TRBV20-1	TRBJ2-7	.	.	TGCAGTGCTAGAGATATCGGGGGCTCCTACGAGCAGTACTTC	CSARDIGGSYEQYF
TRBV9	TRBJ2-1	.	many	TGTGCCAGCAGCGCACAGGGAGAAAGCTCCTACAATGAGCAGTTCTTC	CASSAQGESSYNEQFF
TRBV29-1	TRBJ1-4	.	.	TGCAGCGTGACAGACTTTAATGAAAAACTGTTTTTT	CSVTDFNEKLFF
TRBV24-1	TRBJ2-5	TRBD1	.	TGTGCCAGTGAGGACAGGGGCGTCGAGACCCAGTACTTC	CASEDRGVETQYF
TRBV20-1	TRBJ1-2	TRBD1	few	TGCAGTGCTAGCACGACAGGGAACTATGGCTACACCTTC	CSASTTGNYGYTF
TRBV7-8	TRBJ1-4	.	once	TGTGCCAGCAGCTTAGGAGACAGCCAGAATGAAAAACTGTTTTTT	CASSLGDSQNEKLFF
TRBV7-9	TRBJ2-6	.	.	TGTGCCAGCAGCTCGAACAGGGTAGGGGCCAACGTCCTGACTTTC	CASSSNRVGANVLTF
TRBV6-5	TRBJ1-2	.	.	TGTGCCAGTGGAGTGGGCAGCATCTATGGCTACACCTTC	CASGVGSIYGYTF
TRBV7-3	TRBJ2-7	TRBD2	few	TGTGCCAGCAGCCCCGGACTAGCGGGAGGAGGGGAGCAGTACTTC	CASSPGLAGGGEQYF
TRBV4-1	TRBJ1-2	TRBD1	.	TGCGCCAGCAGCCAGTCAGGGGGAGGCTACACCTTC	CASSQSGGGYTF
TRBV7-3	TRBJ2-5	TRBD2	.	TGTGCCAGCAGCTTAACGGGACTAGCGGAAGAGACCCAGTACTTC	CASSLTGLAEETQYF
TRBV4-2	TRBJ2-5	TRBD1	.	TGTGCCAGCAGCCAAGGGGACAGTGGAAAAGAGACCCAGTACTTC	CASSQGDSGKETQYF
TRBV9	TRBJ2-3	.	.	TGTGCCAGCAGCTCAAATCGACGGGACAATACGCAGTATTTT	CASSSNRRDNTQYF